This T cell receptor beta chain appears in the sequencing data of a study of HIV-infected patients and healthy controls. Findings and caveats of the study: In healthy controls, MAIT alpha CDR3s were common; in HIV+ repertoires, severely depleted. The study did not determine the donors' HLA types. Compared with untreated HIV+ repertoires, healthy controls showed roughly threefold more distinct CDR3s and higher Shannon diversity.

Reverse transcription used around 500 ng RNA and constant-region primers for alpha and beta. Using multiplexing indices, alpha and beta chain libraries were generated apart by chain-specific third strand synthesis. One entry per CDR3 protein, called by TCRdb with MiXCR from the 5' RACE reads. The table lists about 14,000 distinct CDR3 sequences, approximately 12% of them singletons. Trimming took 2 bases from V and 5 from J, leaving 13 bases between them. The CDR3 has 14 residues. Follow-up blood was drawn about 14 weeks, roughly three months, after antiretroviral therapy began. Whole blood was used without fractionation, so all unsorted peripheral T cells were included. This clonotype showed up just a few times. Antigen unknown.

This TCR derives from an adult with HIV infection. The donor label of this sample is uncertain. The sample was blood, taken during antiretroviral therapy. This chain links TRBV12-3 or TRBV12-4 with TRBJ2-7; D is perhaps TRBD1 or TRBD2 (5 bases each). CDR3 bases: TGTGCCAGCAGTTTAAGCAGGGAGTCCCACGAGCAGTACTTC. Translating it yields CASSLSRESHEQYF.